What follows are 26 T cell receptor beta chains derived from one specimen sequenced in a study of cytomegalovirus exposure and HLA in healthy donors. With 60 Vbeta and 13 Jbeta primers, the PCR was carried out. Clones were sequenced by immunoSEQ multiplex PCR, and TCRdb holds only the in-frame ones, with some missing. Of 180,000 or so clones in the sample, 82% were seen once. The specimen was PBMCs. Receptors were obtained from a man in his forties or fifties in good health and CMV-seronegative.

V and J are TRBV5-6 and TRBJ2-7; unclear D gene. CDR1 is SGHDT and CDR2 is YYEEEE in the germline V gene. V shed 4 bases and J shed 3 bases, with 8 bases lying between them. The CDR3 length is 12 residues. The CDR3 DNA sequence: TGTGCCAGCAGCGCACAGCACTACGAGCAGTACTTC. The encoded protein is CASSAQHYEQYF.

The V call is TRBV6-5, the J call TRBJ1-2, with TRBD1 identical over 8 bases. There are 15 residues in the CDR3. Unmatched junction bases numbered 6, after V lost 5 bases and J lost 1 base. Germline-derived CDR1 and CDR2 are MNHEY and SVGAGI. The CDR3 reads CASSLGTGVNYGYTF. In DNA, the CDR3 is TGTGCCAGCAGTCTGGGGACAGGCGTTAACTATGGCTACACCTTC.

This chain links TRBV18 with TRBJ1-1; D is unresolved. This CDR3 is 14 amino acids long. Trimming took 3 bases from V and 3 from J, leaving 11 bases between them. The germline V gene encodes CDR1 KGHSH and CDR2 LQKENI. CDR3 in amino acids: CASSPDRSHTEAFF. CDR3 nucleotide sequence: TGTGCCAGCTCACCCGACCGGAGCCACACTGAAGCTTTCTTT.

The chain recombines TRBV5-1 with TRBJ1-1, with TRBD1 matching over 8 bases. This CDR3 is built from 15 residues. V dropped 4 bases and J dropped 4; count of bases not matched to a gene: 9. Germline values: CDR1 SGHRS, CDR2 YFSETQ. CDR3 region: CASSMIQGGVTEAFF. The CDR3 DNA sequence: TGCGCCAGCAGCATGATACAGGGGGGGGTCACTGAAGCTTTCTTT.

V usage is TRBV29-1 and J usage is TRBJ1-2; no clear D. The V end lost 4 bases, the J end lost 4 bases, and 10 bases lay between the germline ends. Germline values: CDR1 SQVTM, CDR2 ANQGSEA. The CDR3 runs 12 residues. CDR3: CSVVEGGYGYTF. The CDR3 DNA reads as TGCAGCGTTGTCGAGGGTGGCTATGGCTACACCTTC.

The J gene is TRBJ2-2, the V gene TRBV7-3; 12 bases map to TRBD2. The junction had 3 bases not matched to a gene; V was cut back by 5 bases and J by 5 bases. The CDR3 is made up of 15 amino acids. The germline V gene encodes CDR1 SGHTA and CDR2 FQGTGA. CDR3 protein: CASSAGTSGTGELFF. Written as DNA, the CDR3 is TGTGCCAGCAGCGCGGGGACTAGCGGGACCGGGGAGCTGTTTTTT.

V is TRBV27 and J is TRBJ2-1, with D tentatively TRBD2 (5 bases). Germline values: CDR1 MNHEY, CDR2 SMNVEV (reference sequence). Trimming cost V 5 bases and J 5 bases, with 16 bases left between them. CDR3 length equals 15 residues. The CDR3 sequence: CASSPLRAGHNEQFF. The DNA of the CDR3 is TGTGCCAGCAGTCCCCTCCGGGCGGGCCACAATGAGCAGTTCTTC.

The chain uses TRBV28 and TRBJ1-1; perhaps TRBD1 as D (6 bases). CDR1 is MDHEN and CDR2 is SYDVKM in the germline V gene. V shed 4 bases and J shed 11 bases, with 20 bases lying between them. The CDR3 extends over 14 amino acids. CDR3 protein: CASSSLSTGMVAFF. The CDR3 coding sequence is TGTGCCAGCAGTTCACTCTCTACAGGGATGGTCGCTTTCTTT.

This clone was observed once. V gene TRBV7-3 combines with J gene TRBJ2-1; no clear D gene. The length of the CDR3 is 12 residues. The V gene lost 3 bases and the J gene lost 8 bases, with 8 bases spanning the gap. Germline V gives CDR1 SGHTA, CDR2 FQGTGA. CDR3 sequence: CASSFYRDEQFF. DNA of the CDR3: TGTGCCAGCAGCTTTTACAGAGATGAGCAGTTCTTC.

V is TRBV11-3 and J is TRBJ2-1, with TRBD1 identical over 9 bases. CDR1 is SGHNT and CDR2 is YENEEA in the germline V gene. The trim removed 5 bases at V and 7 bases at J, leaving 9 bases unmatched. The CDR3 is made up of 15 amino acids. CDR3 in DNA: TGTGCCAGCAGCATCCCGGGACAGGGATCAAATGAGCAGTTCTTC. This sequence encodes CASSIPGQGSNEQFF.

The CDR3 DNA reads TGCGCCAGCAGCTTGGTTTTAGCGGGAGGTTCCCGGGAGCTGTTTTTT. Protein sequence: CASSLVLAGGSRELFF. The rearrangement uses TRBV5-1 and TRBJ2-2; 10 bases align to TRBD2. Looked up from germline, CDR1 is SGHRS and CDR2 is YFSETQ. The junction had 8 bases not matched to a gene; V was cut back by 0 bases and J by 9 bases. There are 16 residues in the CDR3.

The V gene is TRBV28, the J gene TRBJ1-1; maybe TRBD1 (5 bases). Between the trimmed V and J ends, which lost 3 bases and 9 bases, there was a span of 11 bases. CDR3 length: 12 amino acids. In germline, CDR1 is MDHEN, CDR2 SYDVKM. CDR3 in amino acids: CASSLGLNKAFF. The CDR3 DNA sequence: TGTGCCAGCAGTTTGGGACTTAATAAAGCTTTCTTT.

The DNA of the CDR3 is TGTGCCAGCACCGGACAGGGGTACGAGCAGTACTTC. It specifies CASTGQGYEQYF. The chain carries TRBV27 and TRBJ2-7; 9 bases line up with TRBD1. This CDR3 has 12 amino acids. The junction had 2 bases not matched to a gene; V was cut back by 7 bases and J by 4 bases. Germline V lookup: CDR1 MNHEY, CDR2 SMNVEV (reference sequence).

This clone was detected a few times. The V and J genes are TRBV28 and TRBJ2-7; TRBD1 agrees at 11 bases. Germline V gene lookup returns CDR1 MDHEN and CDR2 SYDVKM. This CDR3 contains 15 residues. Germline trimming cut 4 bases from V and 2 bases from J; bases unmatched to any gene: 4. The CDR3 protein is CASSSPGQGAYEQYF. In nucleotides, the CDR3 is TGTGCCAGCAGTTCACCGGGACAGGGGGCCTACGAGCAGTACTTC. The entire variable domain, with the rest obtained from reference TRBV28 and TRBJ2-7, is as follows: DVKVTQSSRYLVKRTGEKVFLECVQDMDHENMFWYRQDPGLGLRLIYFSYDVKMKEKGDIPEGYSVSREKKERFSLILESASTNQTSMYLCASSSPGQGAYEQYFGPGTRLTVT.

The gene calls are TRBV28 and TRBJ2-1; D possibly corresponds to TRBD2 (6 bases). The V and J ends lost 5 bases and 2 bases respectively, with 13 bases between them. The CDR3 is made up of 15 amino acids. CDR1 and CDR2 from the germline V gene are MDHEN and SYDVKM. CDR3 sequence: CASSLRRGTYNEQFF. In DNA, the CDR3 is TGTGCCAGCAGTCTCAGACGCGGGACCTACAATGAGCAGTTCTTC. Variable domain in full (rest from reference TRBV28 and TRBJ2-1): DVKVTQSSRYLVKRTGEKVFLECVQDMDHENMFWYRQDPGLGLRLIYFSYDVKMKEKGDIPEGYSVSREKKERFSLILESASTNQTSMYLCASSLRRGTYNEQFFGPGTRLTVL.

The CDR3 region has the DNA TGTGCCAGCTCACCCAACCGGGACACCGAGCAGTACTTC. Its protein product is CASSPNRDTEQYF. The genes are TRBV18 and TRBJ2-7; perhaps TRBD1 as D (6 bases). The V gene lost 3 bases and the J gene lost 6 bases, with 12 bases spanning the gap. This CDR3 is 13 amino acids long. Germline lookup yields CDR1 KGHSH and CDR2 LQKENI.

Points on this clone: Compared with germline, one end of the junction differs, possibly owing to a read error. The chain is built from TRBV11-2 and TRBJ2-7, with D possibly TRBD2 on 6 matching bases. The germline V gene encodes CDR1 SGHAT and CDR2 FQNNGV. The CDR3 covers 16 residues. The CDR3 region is CASRDWGEIGAARLDF. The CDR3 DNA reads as TGTGCCAGCAGAGACTGGGGGGAAATCGGTGCAGCACGGCTTGACTTC.

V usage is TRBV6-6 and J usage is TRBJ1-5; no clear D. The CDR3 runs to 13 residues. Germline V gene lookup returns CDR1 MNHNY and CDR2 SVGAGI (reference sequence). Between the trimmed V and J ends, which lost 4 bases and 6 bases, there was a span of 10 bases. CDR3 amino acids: CASSFTESQPQHF. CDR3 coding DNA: TGTGCCAGCAGTTTTACAGAGAGTCAGCCCCAGCATTTT.

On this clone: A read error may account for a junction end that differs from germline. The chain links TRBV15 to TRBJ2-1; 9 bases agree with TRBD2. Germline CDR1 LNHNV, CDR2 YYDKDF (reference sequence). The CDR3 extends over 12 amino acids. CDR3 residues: CATSASGGLALF. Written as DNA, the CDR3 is TGTGCCACCAGCGCCTCGGGGGGACTAGCCCTCTTC.

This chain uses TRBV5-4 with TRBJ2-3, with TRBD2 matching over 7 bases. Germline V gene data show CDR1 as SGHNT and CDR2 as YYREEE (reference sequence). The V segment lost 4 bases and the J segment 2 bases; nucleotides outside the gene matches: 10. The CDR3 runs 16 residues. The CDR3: CASSIRSGGYTDTQYF. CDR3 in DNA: TGTGCCAGCAGCATACGCTCGGGGGGTTACACAGATACGCAGTATTTT.

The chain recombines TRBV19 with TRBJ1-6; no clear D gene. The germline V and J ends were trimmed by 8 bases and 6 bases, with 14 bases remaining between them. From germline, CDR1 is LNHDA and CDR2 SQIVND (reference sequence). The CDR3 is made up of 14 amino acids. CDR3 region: CASQLGVSNSPLHF. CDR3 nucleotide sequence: TGTGCCAGTCAGTTGGGAGTGAGTAATTCACCCCTCCACTTT.

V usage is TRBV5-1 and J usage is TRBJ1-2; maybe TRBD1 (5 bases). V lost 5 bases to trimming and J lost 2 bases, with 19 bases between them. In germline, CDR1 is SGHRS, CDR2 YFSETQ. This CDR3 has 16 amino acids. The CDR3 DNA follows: TGCGCCAGCAGTGCCTCTTGGGGGAGGGGCAACTATGGCTACACCTTC. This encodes CASSASWGRGNYGYTF.

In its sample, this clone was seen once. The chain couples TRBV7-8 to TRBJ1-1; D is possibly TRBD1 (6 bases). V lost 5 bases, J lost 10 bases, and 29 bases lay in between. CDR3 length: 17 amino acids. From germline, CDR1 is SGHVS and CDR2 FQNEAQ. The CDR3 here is CASSPKRAGALGTTAFF. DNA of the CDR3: TGTGCCAGCAGCCCAAAGAGGGCAGGGGCCCTGGGCACTACAGCTTTCTTT.

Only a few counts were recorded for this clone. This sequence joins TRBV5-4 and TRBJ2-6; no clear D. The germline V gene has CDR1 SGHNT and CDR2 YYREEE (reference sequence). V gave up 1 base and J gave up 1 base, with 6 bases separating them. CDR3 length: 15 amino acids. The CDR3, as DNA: TGTGCCAGCAGCTTGTCCAGTTCTGGGGCCAACGTCCTGACTTTC. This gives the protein CASSLSSSGANVLTF. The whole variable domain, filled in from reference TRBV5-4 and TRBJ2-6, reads ETGVTQSPTHLIKTRGQQVTLRCSSQSGHNTVSWYQQALGQGPQFIFQYYREEENGRGNFPPRFSGLQFPNYSSELNVNALELDDSALYLCASSLSSSGANVLTFGAGSRLTVL.

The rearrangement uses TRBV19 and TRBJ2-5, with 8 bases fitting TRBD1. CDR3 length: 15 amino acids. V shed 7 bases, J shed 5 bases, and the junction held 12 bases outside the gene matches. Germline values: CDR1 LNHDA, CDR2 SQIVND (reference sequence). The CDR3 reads CASTRRQGRSETQYF. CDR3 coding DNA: TGTGCCAGTACCCGACGACAGGGGCGTTCGGAGACCCAGTACTTC.

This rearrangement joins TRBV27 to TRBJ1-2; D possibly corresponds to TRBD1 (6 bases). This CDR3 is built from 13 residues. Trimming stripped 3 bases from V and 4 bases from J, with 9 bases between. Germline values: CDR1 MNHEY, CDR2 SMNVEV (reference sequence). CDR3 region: CASSFLDSYGYTF. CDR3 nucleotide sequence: TGTGCCAGCAGTTTCCTGGACAGCTATGGCTACACCTTC.